The source of this T cell receptor (beta chain) is a study of blood T cell repertoires in COVID-19. About the research overall: Researchers got acute and convalescent COVID-19 samples from the United States, Italy and Spain. The cDNA or gDNA used as material had been derived from T cells, B-cell-depleted T cells, or PBMCs.

Here immunoSEQ multiplex PCR was the method, and the copy in TCRdb shows in-frame clones only, minus some. The repertoire holds some 200,000 clones, approximately 83% seen once, with about 1.3% in the top ten. Looked up from germline, CDR1 is SGHVS and CDR2 is FNYEAQ. The CDR3 contains 17 residues. Trimming removed 4 bases from V and 2 bases from J, with 19 bases in between. Only a few counts were recorded for this clone. The chain joins TRBV7-6 to TRBJ2-3; the D gene is possibly TRBD1 (6 bases). The sequencing input was PBMCs or T cells enriched from blood (not recorded which). The origin of this receptor is a woman in her thirties or forties with acute COVID-19. In DNA, the CDR3 is TGTGCCAGCAGCTCTCCGTTACAGGGCCCTTTCACAGATACGCAGTATTTT. It translates to CASSSPLQGPFTDTQYF.